Listed below are T cell receptor beta chains from one sample, sequenced in a study of metastatic and nonmetastatic thyroid tumors. TCRdb re-clonotyped the PCR reads via MiXCR. The sample includes tens of thousands of clones, around an eighth seen only once; the top ten take around 9%. The specimen sequenced was tumor tissue. All receptors derive from a female donor with papillary thyroid cancer or a benign thyroid nodule (not recorded which). Some clones in this sample may be carry-over from other donors' samples. Each CDR3 is given with its conserved first and last residue. A D gene is named only where the DNA matches it firmly. Size is omitted from some rows. Given values are once, few, many or a class for expanded clones.

abundance,j_gene,d_gene,v_gene,CDR3aa,CDR3nt
many,TRBJ2-3,.,TRBV5-6,CASSLAVRLMGTDTQYF,TGTGCCAGCAGCTTGGCCGTGCGTTTAATGGGCACAGATACGCAGTATTTT
many,TRBJ2-7,.,TRBV20-1,CSANRGKFYEQYF,TGCAGTGCTAATCGGGGAAAATTCTACGAGCAGTACTTC
many,TRBJ2-1,.,TRBV5-1,CASSLEVSGSYNEQFF,TGCGCCAGCAGCTTGGAAGTGTCAGGGTCCTACAATGAGCAGTTCTTC
many,TRBJ1-3,.,TRBV6-1,CASRNRDTLYTIYF,TGTGCCAGCAGAAACAGGGATACTTTATACACCATATATTTT
many,TRBJ1-2,.,TRBV12-3/TRBV12-4,CASSPTDGRFYGYTF,TGTGCCAGCAGCCCTACGGACGGGAGATTCTATGGCTACACCTTC
many,TRBJ1-4,.,TRBV5-6,CASSRGRRNEKLFF,TGTGCCAGCAGCCGGGGACGGCGTAATGAAAAACTGTTTTTT
.,TRBJ2-7,TRBD2,TRBV11-2,CASSLVGREGREQYF,TGTGCCAGCAGCTTAGTTGGGCGGGAGGGCCGCGAGCAGTACTTC
few,TRBJ2-3,.,TRBV18,CASSPLEEQYF,TGTGCCAGCTCGCCTCTCGAAGAGCAGTATTTT
many,TRBJ2-2,.,TRBV12-5,CASGPQSGELFF,TGTGCTAGTGGTCCCCAATCGGGGGAGCTGTTTTTT
many,TRBJ1-1,TRBD1,TRBV28,CASSLGQGTEAFF,TGTGCCAGCAGTTTAGGACAGGGCACTGAAGCTTTCTTT
few,TRBJ1-1,.,TRBV6-1,CASWACGRGTNTEAFF,TGTGCCAGCTGGGCTTGTGGCAGGGGTACGAACACTGAAGCTTTCTTT
many,TRBJ2-5,.,TRBV2,CASSDRKGLQETQYF,TGTGCCAGCAGTGATCGGAAGGGGCTCCAAGAGACCCAGTACTTC
many,TRBJ2-2,.,TRBV19,CASSMMGGGGAGELFF,TGTGCCAGTAGTATGATGGGAGGGGGAGGCGCCGGGGAGCTGTTTTTT
many,TRBJ1-2,TRBD1,TRBV5-1,CASSLDGGGDLYGYTF,TGCGCCAGCAGCTTGGACGGAGGGGGCGACCTTTATGGCTACACCTTC
many,TRBJ2-7,.,TRBV20-1,CSARDANGGRYEQYF,TGCAGTGCTAGAGACGCCAATGGGGGGCGGTACGAGCAGTACTTC
many,TRBJ2-1,TRBD2,TRBV12-3/TRBV12-4,CASSPSGSYNEQFF,TGTGCCAGCAGTCCTAGCGGGAGCTACAATGAGCAGTTCTTC
.,TRBJ2-7,TRBD2,TRBV20-1,CSARDMRGAGGMEQYF,TGCAGTGCTAGAGATATGCGGGGTGCGGGAGGGATGGAGCAGTACTTC
many,TRBJ2-7,.,TRBV3-1,CASSQELPGNNEQYF,TGTGCCAGCAGCCAAGAGCTACCGGGAAATAACGAGCAGTACTTC
many,TRBJ2-3,.,TRBV7-3,CASSPTSSTDTQYF,TGTGCCAGCAGTCCTACATCATCCACAGATACGCAGTATTTT
many,TRBJ2-1,.,TRBV10-2,CASIRGGAEQFF,TGCGCCAGCATCAGGGGCGGGGCGGAGCAGTTCTTC
many,TRBJ1-2,.,TRBV2,CASSDGEFTIYGYTF,TGTGCCAGCAGTGATGGGGAGTTCACGATCTATGGCTACACCTTC
many,TRBJ2-2,.,TRBV20-1,CSASRTYTGELFF,TGCAGTGCTAGCAGGACCTACACCGGGGAGCTGTTTTTT